A single sample gave rise to the 28 T cell receptor beta chains below, sequenced in a study of cytomegalovirus exposure and HLA in healthy donors. Measured with immunoSEQ multiplex PCR; TCRdb has only the in-frame clones, and not every one. Altogether approximately 82,000 clones are present, about 92% being singletons, with the ten largest covering about 0.68%. Source material: PBMCs. The receptors shown here come from a man aged 18 to 35 in good health and CMV-seronegative.

The J gene is TRBJ1-6, the V gene TRBV4-1; 7 nucleotides match TRBD1. V trimming: 0 bases; J trimming: 0 bases; junction bases outside the gene matches: 5. Per the germline V gene, CDR1 is MGHRA and CDR2 is YSYEKL. This CDR3 comprises 18 residues. CDR3 coding DNA: TGCGCCAGCAGCCAAGATGTCGCAGGGGGCTCCTATAATTCACCCCTCCACTTT. Protein sequence: CASSQDVAGGSYNSPLHF.

V and J are TRBV14 and TRBJ1-1; no firm D call. Deletions cut 5 bases from V and 8 bases from J, with 12 bases between. The CDR3 spans 12 residues. Germline V gene sequence: CDR1 SGHDN, CDR2 FVKESK. The chain's CDR3 is CASSADRGEAFF. DNA of the CDR3: TGTGCCAGCAGCGCTGACCGAGGCGAAGCTTTCTTT.

This clone occurred a few times. This chain uses TRBV19 with TRBJ2-1, with 7 bases aligning to TRBD2. Germline values: CDR1 LNHDA, CDR2 SQIVND (reference sequence). With 3 bases clipped from V and 2 bases from J, the junction kept 1 base outside the gene matches. The CDR3 length is 14 residues. CDR3 loop: CASSMGGTYNEQFF. The CDR3 region has the DNA TGTGCCAGTAGTATGGGGGGGACCTACAATGAGCAGTTCTTC. Variable domain in full (rest from reference TRBV19 and TRBJ2-1): DGGITQSPKYLFRKEGQNVTLSCEQNLNHDAMYWYRQDPGQGLRLIYYSQIVNDFQKGDIAEGYSVSREKKESFPLTVTSAQKNPTAFYLCASSMGGTYNEQFFGPGTRLTVL.

The chain carries TRBV5-1 and TRBJ2-2; 7 nucleotides line up with TRBD2. The ends lost 4 bases at V and 0 bases at J; junction bases unmatched: 9. Germline-derived CDR1 and CDR2 are SGHRS and YFSETQ. The CDR3 is 17 residues long. CDR3 DNA: TGCGCCAGCAGCCCCTATGAGGCGGGGGCGAACACCGGGGAGCTGTTTTTT. Protein: CASSPYEAGANTGELFF. The variable domain in full, completed from reference TRBV5-1 and TRBJ2-2, reads KAGVTQTPRYLIKTRGQQVTLSCSPISGHRSVSWYQQTPGQGLQFLFEYFSETQRNKGNFPGRFSGRQFSNSRSEMNVSTLELGDSALYLCASSPYEAGANTGELFFGEGSRLTVL.

This rearrangement joins TRBV10-3 to TRBJ2-3; D gene unclear. V gave up 4 bases and J gave up 1 base, with 12 bases separating them. CDR3 length equals 15 residues. The germline gives CDR1 ENHRY, CDR2 SYGVKD. The CDR3 nucleotides read TGTGCCATCAGTGGAATCGAGAGAGGCACAGATACGCAGTATTTT. It specifies CAISGIERGTDTQYF.

This rearrangement joins TRBV5-4 to TRBJ2-7; no clear D gene. This CDR3 comprises 13 residues. The germline CDR1 and CDR2 sequences are SGHNT and YYREEE (reference sequence). Trimming cost V 2 bases and J 3 bases, with 9 bases left between them. CDR3 amino acids: CASSFGYSYEQYF. The CDR3 nucleotides read TGTGCCAGCAGCTTCGGTTATAGCTACGAGCAGTACTTC.

The V call is TRBV18, the J call TRBJ2-1; 11 bases are shared with TRBD2. Germline V CDR1 and CDR2: KGHSH, LQKENI. The CDR3 is 17 residues long. The V segment lost 1 base and the J segment 2 bases; nucleotides outside the gene matches: 4. CDR3 amino acids: CASSPRASGGPYNEQFF. For the CDR3, the DNA is TGTGCCAGCTCACCACGGGCTAGCGGGGGGCCCTACAATGAGCAGTTCTTC.

The genes are TRBV7-3 and TRBJ1-1; TRBD1 aligns across 9 bases. The CDR3 consists of 17 residues. The germline CDR1 and CDR2 sequences are SGHTA and FQGTGA. J was trimmed by 3 bases and V by 5 bases; bases with no gene match: 13. The CDR3 coding sequence is TGTGCCAGCAGCATTAATCCTGGACAGGGGATACACACTGAAGCTTTCTTT. It yields the protein CASSINPGQGIHTEAFF.

The gene calls are TRBV6-4 and TRBJ2-3; 8 bases map to TRBD2. The CDR3 has 18 amino acids. V lost 3 bases and J lost 2; bases outside the gene matches: 13. The V gene's germline CDR1 is MRHNA and CDR2 SNTAGT. CDR3 loop: CASSETGGGSGATDTQYF. CDR3 in DNA: TGTGCCAGCAGTGAGACGGGAGGGGGATCCGGTGCCACAGATACGCAGTATTTT.

The rearrangement links TRBV18 to TRBJ2-5; the match to TRBD1 covers 9 bases. Germline V CDR1 and CDR2: KGHSH, LQKENI. The ends lost 0 bases at V and 4 bases at J; junction bases unmatched: 6. The CDR3 sequence is 16 residues long. As DNA, the CDR3 is TGTGCCAGCTCACCACCCGCAAGACAGGGGGGAGAGACCCAGTACTTC. Translation gives CASSPPARQGGETQYF.

The chain combines TRBV11-2 with TRBJ1-5; TRBD1 aligns across 7 bases. CDR3 length equals 17 residues. CDR1 is SGHAT, CDR2 FQNNGV, per germline. J was trimmed by 2 bases and V by 5 bases; bases with no gene match: 12. The CDR3 DNA reads TGTGCCAGCAGCCCCCGTCCGGGAGGGGGCCGCAATCAGCCCCAGCATTTT. It yields the protein CASSPRPGGGRNQPQHF.

The chain employs TRBV27 and TRBJ2-2, with TRBD2 matching 14 bases. J gave up 8 bases and V 3 bases, and 14 bases lay outside the gene matches. The CDR3 contains 19 residues. Germline V gene lookup returns CDR1 MNHEY and CDR2 SMNVEV (reference sequence). CDR3 residues: CASSLDGTSGRFNMGELFF. The CDR3 DNA reads as TGTGCCAGCAGTTTGGACGGGACTAGCGGGAGATTTAATATGGGGGAGCTGTTTTTT.

The V gene is TRBV4-1, the J gene TRBJ1-3; D possibly corresponds to TRBD1 (6 bases). V lost 6 bases and J 2 bases, leaving 11 bases between the germline ends. The germline gives CDR1 MGHRA, CDR2 YSYEKL. The CDR3 is made up of 14 amino acids. For the CDR3, the DNA is TGCGCCAGCAGTAACAGGGTGACTGGAAACACCATATATTTT. It yields the protein CASSNRVTGNTIYF.

V is TRBV6-1 and J is TRBJ2-5, with 9 bases lining up with TRBD1. The length of the CDR3 is 14 residues. Germline CDR1 and CDR2: MNHNS and SASEGT. V gave up 4 bases and J gave up 5 bases; unmatched junction bases: 5. CDR3 sequence reads: CASSAQGARETQYF. CDR3 DNA: TGTGCCAGCAGTGCACAGGGGGCTCGCGAGACCCAGTACTTC.

The chain carries TRBV4-1 and TRBJ1-2; the match to TRBD1 covers 11 bases. Germline lookup yields CDR1 MGHRA and CDR2 YSYEKL. The CDR3 is 16 amino acids. Unmatched junction bases numbered 10, after V lost 2 bases and J lost 8 bases. In DNA form, the CDR3 reads TGCGCCAGCAGCCAACCGGACAGGGGGCCCTCGGTGGGCTACACCTTC. Protein: CASSQPDRGPSVGYTF.

This sequence joins TRBV27 and TRBJ1-2, with 7 bases that match TRBD1. V trimming: 10 bases; J trimming: 0 bases; junction bases outside the gene matches: 14. The V gene's germline CDR1 is MNHEY and CDR2 SMNVEV (reference sequence). This CDR3 region has 16 residues. CDR3: CATQEVGQATNYGYTF. The CDR3 region has the DNA TGTGCCACCCAAGAGGTAGGACAGGCTACTAACTATGGCTACACCTTC.

The chain recombines TRBV30 with TRBJ2-1; TRBD2 matches at 7 bases. CDR1 is GTSNPN, CDR2 SVGIG, per germline (reference sequence). There are 14 residues in the CDR3. V was clipped by 4 bases and J by 5 bases; unmatched bases: 8. CDR3 DNA: TGTGCCTGGATCGGGGGAGGGCCCAACAATGAGCAGTTCTTC. Translation: CAWIGGGPNNEQFF.

The chain combines TRBV5-1 with TRBJ2-3, with a weak D call TRBD2 (6 bases). The CDR3 has 15 residues. Germline assignment: CDR1 SGHRS and CDR2 YFSETQ. The V end was cut by 4 bases, the J end by 0 bases, with 12 bases between. CDR3 region: CASSPGTSSTDTQYF. The CDR3 DNA sequence: TGCGCCAGCAGCCCGGGGACTTCTAGCACAGATACGCAGTATTTT.

The gene calls are TRBV10-1 and TRBJ2-1; 8 nucleotides agree with TRBD2. After removal of 3 bases from V and 10 bases from J, the junction contained 2 bases not matched to a gene. CDR1 and CDR2 (germline): WNHNN, SYGVQD (reference sequence). The CDR3 extends over 12 amino acids. In nucleotides, the CDR3 is TGCGCCAGCAGTGACCAGCGGGGGGAGCAGTTCTTC. Translation gives CASSDQRGEQFF.

V usage is TRBV7-9 and J usage is TRBJ1-1; 9 bases are a match to TRBD1. The CDR3 covers 16 residues. The germline V gene encodes CDR1 SEHNR and CDR2 FQNEAQ (reference sequence). The V and J ends lost 5 bases and 1 base, in that order; junction bases with no gene match: 8. DNA of the CDR3: TGTGCCAGCAGCCCCTTGGGACAGGGAACGAACACTGAAGCTTTCTTT. Translating it yields CASSPLGQGTNTEAFF.

CDR3 loop: CAGEQVHGRYNEQFF. CDR3 DNA: TGCGCGGGGGAGCAGGTCCATGGGAGGTACAATGAGCAGTTCTTC. The chain recombines TRBV23-1 with TRBJ2-1; possible D gene TRBD2, 6 bases. TRBV23-1 is identified as an open reading frame with a role that is uncertain. The CDR3 spans 15 residues.

This clone was detected once. The chain carries TRBV27 and TRBJ2-1; 13 bases are a match to TRBD2. The CDR3 has 16 amino acids. V trimming: 3 bases; J trimming: 3 bases; junction bases outside the gene matches: 2. Germline V lookup: CDR1 MNHEY, CDR2 SMNVEV (reference sequence). DNA for the CDR3: TGTGCCAGCAGTTTTACTAGCGGGGGGGTCTACAATGAGCAGTTCTTC. This encodes CASSFTSGGVYNEQFF.

The gene calls are TRBV6-1 and TRBJ2-1; the D gene is possibly TRBD1 (5 bases). Germline V gene lookup returns CDR1 MNHNS and CDR2 SASEGT. This CDR3 has 14 residues. Between the trimmed V and J ends, which lost 2 bases and 7 bases, there was a span of 12 bases. The CDR3 loop reads CASSELGPTNEQFF. Here the CDR3 DNA reads TGTGCCAGCAGTGAATTGGGGCCGACTAATGAGCAGTTCTTC.

The V call is TRBV27, the J call TRBJ2-4; possibly TRBD1 for D (6 bases). Germline CDR1 is MNHEY and CDR2 is SMNVEV (reference sequence). V dropped 7 bases and J dropped 9 bases, with 16 bases sitting between them. There are 13 residues in the CDR3. The CDR3 sequence is CASTSAGVGIQYF. The CDR3 coding sequence is TGTGCCAGCACCTCCGCAGGGGTCGGCATTCAGTACTTC.

This clone was seen a handful of times. The gene calls are TRBV5-6 and TRBJ2-7; D perhaps matches TRBD2 (6 bases). Trimming left V 4 bases short and J 4 bases short, with 12 bases between. Germline-derived CDR1 and CDR2 are SGHDT and YYEEEE. The CDR3 runs 13 residues. CDR3 bases: TGTGCCAGCAGCGAGGGACTGCAATACGAGCAGTACTTC. It specifies CASSEGLQYEQYF.

The V gene is TRBV30, the J gene TRBJ1-3; D not certain. CDR1 GTSNPN and CDR2 SVGIG come from the germline V gene (reference sequence). CDR3 length: 14 amino acids. V gave up 5 bases and J gave up 0 bases, with 11 bases separating them. The CDR3 region has the DNA TGTGCCTGGCAAGACACCAACTCTGGAAACACCATATATTTT. It translates to CAWQDTNSGNTIYF.

Here the CDR3 reads CASIPTTGDEQYF. As DNA, the CDR3 is TGTGCCAGCATCCCTACGACAGGGGATGAGCAGTACTTC. The chain carries TRBV7-9 and TRBJ2-7, with 8 bases identical to TRBD1. The V and J ends lost 7 bases and 7 bases, in that order; junction bases with no gene match: 9. This CDR3 is built from 13 residues. CDR1 and CDR2 from the germline V gene are SEHNR and FQNEAQ (reference sequence).

The V and J genes are TRBV7-9 and TRBJ1-2; D not resolved. V lost 5 bases and J 4 bases, leaving 11 bases between the germline ends. Germline assignment: CDR1 SEHNR and CDR2 FQNEAQ (reference sequence). This CDR3 region has 13 residues. Here the CDR3 reads CASSLSEGYGYTF. CDR3 sequence (DNA): TGTGCCAGCAGCCTCTCGGAGGGCTATGGCTACACCTTC.